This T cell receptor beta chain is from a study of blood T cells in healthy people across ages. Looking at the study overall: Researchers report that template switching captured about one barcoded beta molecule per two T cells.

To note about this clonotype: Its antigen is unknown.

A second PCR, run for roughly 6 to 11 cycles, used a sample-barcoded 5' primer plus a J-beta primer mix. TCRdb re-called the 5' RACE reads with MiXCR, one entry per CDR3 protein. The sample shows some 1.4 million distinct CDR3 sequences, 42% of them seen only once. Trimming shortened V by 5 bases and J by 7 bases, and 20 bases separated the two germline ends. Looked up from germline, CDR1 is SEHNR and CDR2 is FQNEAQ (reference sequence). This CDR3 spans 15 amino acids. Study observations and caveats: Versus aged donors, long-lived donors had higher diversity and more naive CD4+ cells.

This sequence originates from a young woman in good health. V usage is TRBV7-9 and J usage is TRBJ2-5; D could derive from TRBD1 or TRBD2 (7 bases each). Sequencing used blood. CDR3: CASSVDRLAVWTQYF. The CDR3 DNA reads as TGTGCCAGCAGCGTGGACAGGCTAGCGGTGTGGACCCAGTACTTC. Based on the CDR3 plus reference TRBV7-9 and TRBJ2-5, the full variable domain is DTGVSQNPRHKITKRGQNVTFRCDPISEHNRLYWYRQTLGQGPEFLTYFQNEAQLEKSRLLSDRFSAERPKGSFSTLEIQRTEQGDSAMYLCASSVDRLAVWTQYFGPGTRLLVL.